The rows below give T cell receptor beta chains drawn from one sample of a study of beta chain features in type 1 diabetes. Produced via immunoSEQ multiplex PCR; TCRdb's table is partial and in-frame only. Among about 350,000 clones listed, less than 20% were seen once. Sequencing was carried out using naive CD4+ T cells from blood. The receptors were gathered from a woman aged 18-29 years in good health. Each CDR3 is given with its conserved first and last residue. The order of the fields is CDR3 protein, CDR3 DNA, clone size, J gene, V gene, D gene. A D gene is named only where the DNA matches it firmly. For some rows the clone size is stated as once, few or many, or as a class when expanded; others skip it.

CDR3aa: CASSPGQGRTDTQYF; CDR3nt: TGTGCCAGCTCACCAGGACAGGGGAGGACAGATACGCAGTATTTT; abundance: .; j_gene: TRBJ2-3; v_gene: TRBV18; d_gene: TRBD1
CDR3aa: CASSAPRAGGNEQFF; CDR3nt: TGTGCCAGCAGTGCCCCCCGCGCGGGAGGCAATGAGCAGTTCTTC; abundance: .; j_gene: TRBJ2-1; v_gene: TRBV11-2; d_gene: TRBD2
CDR3aa: CASSLSMRSTEAFF; CDR3nt: TGTGCCAGCAGTTTATCGATGCGGAGCACTGAAGCTTTCTTT; abundance: .; j_gene: TRBJ1-1; v_gene: TRBV27; d_gene: .
CDR3aa: CASRVTGGTDTQYF; CDR3nt: TGTGCCAGCAGGGTCACAGGGGGAACAGATACGCAGTATTTT; abundance: .; j_gene: TRBJ2-3; v_gene: TRBV11-2; d_gene: TRBD1
CDR3aa: CASSWTHRDTQYF; CDR3nt: TGTGCCAGTAGTTGGACTCACCGAGATACGCAGTATTTT; abundance: .; j_gene: TRBJ2-3; v_gene: TRBV19; d_gene: .
CDR3aa: CSAYYYGYTF; CDR3nt: TGCAGTGCATACTACTATGGCTACACCTTC; abundance: .; j_gene: TRBJ1-2; v_gene: TRBV20-1; d_gene: .
CDR3aa: CATSRGRTEQFF; CDR3nt: TGTGCCACCAGCAGGGGGCGTACTGAGCAGTTCTTC; abundance: .; j_gene: TRBJ2-1; v_gene: TRBV15; d_gene: .
CDR3aa: CASSLGGDETQYF; CDR3nt: TGCGCCAGCAGCCTAGGAGGGGACGAGACCCAGTACTTC; abundance: few; j_gene: TRBJ2-5; v_gene: TRBV5-1; d_gene: .
CDR3aa: CASSVLPGQTYEQYF; CDR3nt: TGTGCCAGCAGCGTACTTCCGGGACAGACCTACGAGCAGTACTTC; abundance: .; j_gene: TRBJ2-7; v_gene: TRBV7-2; d_gene: TRBD1
CDR3aa: CASSSGQVNSPLHF; CDR3nt: TGTGCCAGCAGCTCGGGACAGGTTAATTCACCCCTCCACTTT; abundance: .; j_gene: TRBJ1-6; v_gene: TRBV7-3; d_gene: TRBD1
CDR3aa: CASSFWWVEVTYEQYF; CDR3nt: TGCGCCAGCAGCTTCTGGTGGGTGGAGGTTACCTACGAGCAGTACTTC; abundance: .; j_gene: TRBJ2-7; v_gene: TRBV5-1; d_gene: .
CDR3aa: CASRTDYNEQFF; CDR3nt: TGTGCCAGCCGGACAGATTACAATGAGCAGTTCTTC; abundance: few; j_gene: TRBJ2-1; v_gene: TRBV5-4; d_gene: .
CDR3aa: CASSLVASGIEQFF; CDR3nt: TGTGCCAGCAGCTTAGTAGCTAGCGGGATTGAGCAGTTCTTC; abundance: .; j_gene: TRBJ2-1; v_gene: TRBV11-2; d_gene: TRBD2
CDR3aa: CSVSGLAGEVRFF; CDR3nt: TGCAGCGTTTCGGGACTAGCGGGAGAAGTCCGGTTCTTC; abundance: .; j_gene: TRBJ2-1; v_gene: TRBV29-1; d_gene: TRBD2
CDR3aa: CASSPVYSPGTQYF; CDR3nt: TGTGCCAGCAGCCCCGTTTACAGCCCCGGGACCCAGTACTTC; abundance: once; j_gene: TRBJ2-5; v_gene: TRBV5-4; d_gene: .
CDR3aa: CASSLEGTGGFQTQYF; CDR3nt: TGCGCCAGCAGCTTGGAAGGGACTGGAGGATTCCAGACCCAGTACTTC; abundance: few; j_gene: TRBJ2-5; v_gene: TRBV5-1; d_gene: .
CDR3aa: CASSGDRDSYEQYF; CDR3nt: TGTGCCAGCAGCGGGGACAGGGACTCCTACGAGCAGTACTTC; abundance: few; j_gene: TRBJ2-7; v_gene: TRBV7-9; d_gene: TRBD1
CDR3aa: CASSDSGTSGTDTQYF; CDR3nt: TGCGCCAGCAGTGACTCCGGGACTAGCGGCACAGATACGCAGTATTTT; abundance: few; j_gene: TRBJ2-3; v_gene: TRBV10-1; d_gene: TRBD2
CDR3aa: CASSWDSRYAFF; CDR3nt: TGTGCCAGCAGCTGGGACAGTAGGTATGCTTTCTTT; abundance: few; j_gene: TRBJ1-1; v_gene: TRBV7-2; d_gene: TRBD1
CDR3aa: CSARAHGYTF; CDR3nt: TGCAGTGCTAGGGCCCATGGCTACACCTTC; abundance: .; j_gene: TRBJ1-2; v_gene: TRBV20-1; d_gene: .
CDR3aa: CASSTGAEYGYTF; CDR3nt: TGTGCCAGCAGCACAGGGGCCGAATATGGCTACACCTTC; abundance: .; j_gene: TRBJ1-2; v_gene: TRBV5-4; d_gene: TRBD1
CDR3aa: CASSESRGGTGELFF; CDR3nt: TGTGCCAGCAGTGAATCCAGGGGCGGTACCGGGGAGCTGTTTTTT; abundance: few; j_gene: TRBJ2-2; v_gene: TRBV25-1; d_gene: .
CDR3aa: CAWSPRRRYEQYF; CDR3nt: TGTGCCTGGAGTCCCCGGAGGAGGTACGAGCAGTACTTC; abundance: once; j_gene: TRBJ2-7; v_gene: TRBV30; d_gene: .
CDR3aa: CASSVSGEQFF; CDR3nt: TGTGCCAGCAGCGTTAGCGGTGAGCAGTTCTTC; abundance: few; j_gene: TRBJ2-1; v_gene: TRBV9; d_gene: .
CDR3aa: CASSQGLGGQYF; CDR3nt: TGCGCCAGCAGCCAAGGTCTAGGCGGACAGTATTTT; abundance: few; j_gene: TRBJ2-3; v_gene: TRBV4-1; d_gene: .
CDR3aa: CASSLDKTGGWGYTF; CDR3nt: TGCGCCAGCAGCTTGGATAAAACAGGGGGCTGGGGCTACACCTTC; abundance: .; j_gene: TRBJ1-2; v_gene: TRBV5-1; d_gene: TRBD1
CDR3aa: CASSVERAEQFF; CDR3nt: TGTGCCAGCAGTGTAGAGAGGGCAGAGCAGTTCTTC; abundance: many; j_gene: TRBJ2-1; v_gene: TRBV2; d_gene: .
CDR3aa: CASSPPDLRTQYF; CDR3nt: TGCGCCAGCAGCCCCCCGGACTTGCGTACGCAGTATTTT; abundance: few; j_gene: TRBJ2-3; v_gene: TRBV5-1; d_gene: .
CDR3aa: CASTPGGRNQPQHF; CDR3nt: TGTGCCAGCACCCCAGGGGGCCGCAATCAGCCCCAGCATTTT; abundance: .; j_gene: TRBJ1-5; v_gene: TRBV6-6; d_gene: TRBD1
CDR3aa: CARQDRGLTNSYEQYF; CDR3nt: TGTGCCAGACAGGACAGGGGGCTCACTAACTCCTACGAGCAGTACTTC; abundance: few; j_gene: TRBJ2-7; v_gene: TRBV21-1; d_gene: .
CDR3aa: CASSPREGLYEQYF; CDR3nt: TGTGCCAGCTCACCGAGAGAGGGACTCTACGAGCAGTACTTC; abundance: few; j_gene: TRBJ2-7; v_gene: TRBV18; d_gene: .
CDR3aa: CASTPRGNTEAFF; CDR3nt: TGTGCCAGTACCCCCAGGGGGAACACTGAAGCTTTCTTT; abundance: few; j_gene: TRBJ1-1; v_gene: TRBV19; d_gene: .
CDR3aa: CASNGGSTGELFF; CDR3nt: TGCGCCAGCAACGGGGGGTCTACCGGGGAGCTGTTTTTT; abundance: .; j_gene: TRBJ2-2; v_gene: TRBV5-1; d_gene: TRBD2
CDR3aa: CASSLLRGAAYEQYF; CDR3nt: TGTGCCAGCAGCTTACTGCGGGGAGCTGCCTACGAGCAGTACTTC; abundance: .; j_gene: TRBJ2-7; v_gene: TRBV11-2; d_gene: .
CDR3aa: CAWTTGVGTEAFF; CDR3nt: TGTGCCTGGACTACAGGGGTTGGCACTGAAGCTTTCTTT; abundance: .; j_gene: TRBJ1-1; v_gene: TRBV30; d_gene: TRBD1
CDR3aa: CAISGGLAGPTGELFF; CDR3nt: TGTGCCATCAGTGGCGGACTAGCGGGGCCAACCGGGGAGCTGTTTTTT; abundance: .; j_gene: TRBJ2-2; v_gene: TRBV10-3; d_gene: TRBD2
CDR3aa: CASSSNGLAGSFGEQYF; CDR3nt: TGTGCCAGCAGCTCCAACGGACTAGCGGGATCCTTCGGCGAGCAGTACTTC; abundance: few; j_gene: TRBJ2-7; v_gene: TRBV5-5; d_gene: TRBD2
CDR3aa: CASSTQGETQYF; CDR3nt: TGTGCCAGTAGTACCCAGGGAGAGACCCAGTACTTC; abundance: .; j_gene: TRBJ2-5; v_gene: TRBV19; d_gene: .
CDR3aa: CASSLSGGGGDEQFF; CDR3nt: TGTGCCAGCAGCTTGAGCGGGGGCGGGGGTGATGAGCAGTTCTTC; abundance: few; j_gene: TRBJ2-1; v_gene: TRBV5-4; d_gene: TRBD2
CDR3aa: CASSLGLAGTDEQFF; CDR3nt: TGCGCCAGCAGTCTGGGGCTAGCGGGAACCGATGAGCAGTTCTTC; abundance: .; j_gene: TRBJ2-1; v_gene: TRBV5-1; d_gene: TRBD2
CDR3aa: CASSDRRIETQYF; CDR3nt: TGTGCCAGCAGCGATCGGAGAATCGAGACCCAGTACTTC; abundance: .; j_gene: TRBJ2-5; v_gene: TRBV5-6; d_gene: .
CDR3aa: CASSPLVSSNTGELFF; CDR3nt: TGTGCCAGCTCACCACTAGTTAGTTCGAACACCGGGGAGCTGTTTTTT; abundance: .; j_gene: TRBJ2-2; v_gene: TRBV18; d_gene: .
CDR3aa: CAWSETGRNTEAFF; CDR3nt: TGTGCCTGGAGCGAGACAGGACGGAACACTGAAGCTTTCTTT; abundance: .; j_gene: TRBJ1-1; v_gene: TRBV30; d_gene: .
CDR3aa: CAISRDRGQYEQYF; CDR3nt: TGTGCCATCAGCCGGGACAGGGGACAATACGAGCAGTACTTC; abundance: few; j_gene: TRBJ2-7; v_gene: TRBV10-3; d_gene: TRBD1
CDR3aa: CASSARDSSYEQYF; CDR3nt: TGCGCCAGCAGCGCCAGGGACAGCTCCTACGAGCAGTACTTC; abundance: few; j_gene: TRBJ2-7; v_gene: TRBV5-1; d_gene: TRBD1
CDR3aa: CASKLAGDYEQYF; CDR3nt: TGTGCCAGCAAGCTCGCGGGTGACTACGAGCAGTACTTC; abundance: .; j_gene: TRBJ2-7; v_gene: TRBV2; d_gene: .
CDR3aa: CASSPGTYNEQFF; CDR3nt: TGCGCCAGCAGCCCCGGGACTTACAATGAGCAGTTCTTC; abundance: few; j_gene: TRBJ2-1; v_gene: TRBV4-3; d_gene: .
CDR3aa: CASSPGTSPNYGYTF; CDR3nt: TGTGCCAGCTCACCCGGGACTTCTCCTAACTATGGCTACACCTTC; abundance: few; j_gene: TRBJ1-2; v_gene: TRBV18; d_gene: .
CDR3aa: CASRVDGANVLTF; CDR3nt: TGCGCCAGCAGGGTAGATGGGGCCAACGTCCTGACTTTC; abundance: few; j_gene: TRBJ2-6; v_gene: TRBV5-1; d_gene: .
CDR3aa: CSVVLAADTQYF; CDR3nt: TGCAGCGTTGTCCTAGCCGCAGATACGCAGTATTTT; abundance: few; j_gene: TRBJ2-3; v_gene: TRBV29-1; d_gene: .
CDR3aa: CASSVDRGSEQFF; CDR3nt: TGTGCCAGCAGCGTGGACAGGGGCTCTGAGCAGTTCTTC; abundance: .; j_gene: TRBJ2-1; v_gene: TRBV9; d_gene: TRBD1
CDR3aa: CASSRSAGGLQPQHF; CDR3nt: TGTGCCAGCAGCCGGAGTGCAGGGGGCCTTCAGCCCCAGCATTTT; abundance: few; j_gene: TRBJ1-5; v_gene: TRBV5-8; d_gene: TRBD1